This TCR beta chain was sequenced for a study of shared clonotypes between healthy human individuals. General study results and limits: Sharing across four donors was seen in around 5.1% of naive CD4 clonotypes. Enrolling few donors narrowed the genetic and exposure-history diversity that was represented.

As regards this clone: Its antigen is unidentified.

This CDR3 region has 15 residues. Germline V gives CDR1 MNHEY, CDR2 SVGAGI. V was shortened by 7 bases and J by 2 bases, with 18 bases between the two germline ends. Only CD45RO-negative cells positively selected for CCR7 counted as naive CD8 cells, so terminally differentiated effector memory CD45RA+ cells were excluded. Researchers divided each subset's genomic DNA evenly across several immunoSEQ plates. Source study methods: Junction-only sequences produced by ImmunoSEQ had no quality scores, so filtering differed. Measured with immunoSEQ multiplex PCR; TCRdb has only the in-frame clones, and not every one. Clone size and V and J calls were adopted from that table, with D and trimming inferred from the DNA. The data contain approximately 2,200,000 clones, roughly 91% of them seen just once; the ten biggest clones take up around 1.7%.

Sample: naive CD8+ T cells from PBMCs. This receptor was obtained from a man between 18 and 29 years old in good health. Some clones in this sample may be carry-over from other donors' samples. The chain uses TRBV6-5 and TRBJ2-7, with D perhaps TRBD1 (5 bases). Here the CDR3 DNA reads TGTGCCAGCACTCCAACATTATGGGGCCCCTACGAGCAGTACTTC. Translating gives CASTPTLWGPYEQYF.